This TCR beta chain comes out of a study of T cell responses to AZD1222 COVID-19 vaccine (dated by TCRdb to about 2021). For the study in its entirety: AZD1222 recipients given second doses at about 4 weeks or at about 12 weeks were pooled, since spike-specific TCR depth and breadth were not found to differ between the two schedules. Trial participants were enrolled by age into subgroups of 18-55, 56-69 and 70-plus years, and about 150, 27 and 61 TCR-sequenced participants, respectively, were included in these subgroups. A total of 240 or so trial participants underwent TCR sequencing, of whom 207 had received two doses of AZD1222 and roughly 26 had received two doses of the MenACWY control vaccine. What the authors observed across the whole study: Participants were mostly white British, with more females than males. The authors suggested clonal diversity may have been underestimated. Only five to seven AZD1222 recipients were SARS-CoV-2 seropositive at baseline, limiting conclusions about previously exposed vaccinees. The 56-69-year group was small, and its depth increase did not reach significance, likely because of low power. Reportedly, close to half of the unique spike-specific TCRs recognized epitopes lying outside the regions that are mutated in the B.1.351 and B.1.1.7 variants. No day 14 peak-response samples were available, so repertoires were characterized only after the peak T cell response. The vaccine-associated CD4 TCRs covered the entire spike protein, and the dominant responses fell in regions 160-218 and 743-854. A significant rise in spike-specific TCR breadth and depth was observed after two AZD1222 doses relative to day 0 and relative to MenACWY recipients.

The CDR3 regions of human TCRbeta chains were analyzed by immunosequencing. From the authors' description of their analysis: Repertoire TCRs were matched against a reference library of SARS-CoV-2-specific TCRs generated with the MIRA antigen-specificity platform. Breadth meant the fraction of unique TCRs that were SARS-CoV-2-associated, whereas depth meant the fraction of total T cells that were SARS-CoV-2-associated. Using the MIRA data, every spike-specific TCR was mapped to the spike region that the TCR reacted to and assigned to either a CD4 or a CD8 class. Log10-transformed breadth and depth values were compared by one-way ANOVA with Sidak's multiple comparisons tests. TCRdb took this table from immuneACCESS and kept in-frame rearrangements with V and J called. Such tables lack part of the clones; where checked against another copy, unresolved V genes explain under half of the gap, and the rest is unexplained. V, J and clone size are taken as reported in that table, and D and trimming were inferred from the DNA itself. In all, the sample holds roughly 60,000 clones, and around nine tenths of those were seen once. Around 5.2% of the sample is in the top ten clones.

What this sample's time point label stands for: baseline before first vaccination. Samples from vaccinated people were obtained from the UK trials COV001 and COV002, which included a single-blind randomized controlled phase 2/3 trial of AZD1222 (ChAdOx1 nCoV-19) in healthy adults. Trial participant PBMC samples were collected at day 0 and day 28 after the second dose for TCRbeta chain sequencing. As to this clone: Its antigen target is currently unknown. One base away there is no much larger clone; base qualities are not given.

The germline ends are 13 bases apart after V is trimmed by 6 bases and J by 8 bases. Including cysteine and phenylalanine, the CDR3 has 13 amino acids. Left in the record is the CDR3 DNA by itself, 39 bases read in frame from the first base. CDR1 SEHNR and CDR2 FQNEAQ are derived from the germline V gene (reference sequence). This sample comprised peripheral blood, obtained on day 0 of AZD1222 vaccination. Recombination joined TRBV7-9 with TRBJ1-4, with the D gene uncertain. This TCR came from an adult in good health. The DNA reads as follows: TGTGCCAGCAGATTGGGCCCGGGGGAAAAACTGTTTTTT. This is translated as CASRLGPGEKLFF.